This TCR beta chain was profiled in a study of blood T cell repertoires in COVID-19. The CDR3 extends over 15 amino acids. The germline V and J ends were trimmed by 2 bases and 1 base, with 11 bases remaining between them. CDR1 and CDR2 (germline): MNHEY, SVGAGI. As processed by the authors: Reference gene primer amplification gave estimated nucleated cell counts. Some clones are missing from TCRdb's copy, which holds only in-frame ones; the method was immunoSEQ multiplex PCR. V and J calls and clone size are given by that table; D and trimming were obtained from the DNA. The sample lists around 130,000 clones, 80% to 85% occurring once. The sample holds one count of this clone.

This clonotype was sampled from a man in his thirties or forties who had recovered from COVID-19. The sequenced material came from PBMCs or T cells enriched from blood (not recorded which). The gene calls are TRBV6-5 and TRBJ1-1, with D unclear. The CDR3 nucleotides read TGTGCCAGCAGTTACGGGCAGGTCAAGAACACTGAAGCTTTCTTT. Amino acid sequence: CASSYGQVKNTEAFF.